This T cell receptor beta chain was retrieved from a study of T cells in Graves' hyperthyroidism and ophthalmopathy. The TCR beta CDR3 regions underwent amplification using RNA transcripts as the source. When the TCR CDR3 underwent first-round RT-PCR, the HTBI primer set was used. MiXCR was run by TCRdb on the multiplex PCR reads, yielding one entry per CDR3 protein. The sample records 500,000 to 800,000 distinct CDR3 sequences, 14% being singletons. Trimming left V 2 bases short and J 0 bases short, with 11 bases between. The CDR3 has 15 amino acids. CDR1 and CDR2 from the germline V gene are SGHTA and FQGNSA.

The V gene is TRBV7-2, the J gene TRBJ2-7; a weak D match, TRBD2 (5 bases). The clonotype was recovered from a woman aged 50 to 60 with Graves' ophthalmopathy. The sample taken for sequencing was blood. CDR3: CASSLRGDDSYEQYF. The CDR3, as DNA: TGTGCCAGCAGCTTACGGGGAGATGACTCCTACGAGCAGTACTTC.